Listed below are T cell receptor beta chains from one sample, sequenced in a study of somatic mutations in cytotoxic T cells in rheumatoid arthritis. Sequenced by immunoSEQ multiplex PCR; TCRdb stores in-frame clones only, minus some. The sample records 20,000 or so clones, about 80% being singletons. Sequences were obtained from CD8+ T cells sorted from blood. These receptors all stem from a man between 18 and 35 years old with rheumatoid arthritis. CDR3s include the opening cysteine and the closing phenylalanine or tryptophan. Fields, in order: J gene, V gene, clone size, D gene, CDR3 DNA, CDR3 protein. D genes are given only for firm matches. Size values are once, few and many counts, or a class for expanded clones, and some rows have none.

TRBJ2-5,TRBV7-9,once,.,TGTGCCAGCAGCCACCCCGTGACAGATCAAGAGACCCAGTACTTC,CASSHPVTDQETQYF
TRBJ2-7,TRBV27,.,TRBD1,TGTGCCAGCAGTTTTCTCCCGGGACAGGGGTCTATCGAGCAGTACTTC,CASSFLPGQGSIEQYF
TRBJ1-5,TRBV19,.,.,TGTGCCAGTAGTATTTCTGGGGGGCTGATTTATAGCAATCAGCCCCAGCATTTT,CASSISGGLIYSNQPQHF
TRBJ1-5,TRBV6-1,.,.,TGTGCCAGCAGTGATCTCGGGCCCCAAGGACCCCAGCATTTT,CASSDLGPQGPQHF
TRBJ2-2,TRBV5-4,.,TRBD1,TGTGCCAGCAGCTTGGGACAGGGGGCGCCCGGGGAGCTGTTTTTT,CASSLGQGAPGELFF
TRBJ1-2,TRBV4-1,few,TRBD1,TGCGCCAGCAGCCAAGATATGACGGGACAGGGATTCAATGGCTACACCTTC,CASSQDMTGQGFNGYTF
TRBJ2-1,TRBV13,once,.,TGTGCCAGCAGCCCCCCGACAGGCAATGAGCAGTTCTTC,CASSPPTGNEQFF
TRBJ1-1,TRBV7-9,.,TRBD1,TGTGCCAGCAGCCCGCAGACAGGGCTGAACACTGAAGCTTTCTTT,CASSPQTGLNTEAFF
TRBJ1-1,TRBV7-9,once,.,TGTGCCAGCAGCTTAGTGGGCGATTTTCAGATTGAAGCTTTCTTT,CASSLVGDFQIEAFF
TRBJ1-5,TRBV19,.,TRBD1,TGTGCCAGTAGCGACAGGGCGGGGCAGCCCCAGCATTTT,CASSDRAGQPQHF
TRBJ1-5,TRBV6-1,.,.,TGTGCCAGCAGTTCGGGACCCTACTTCAATCAGCCCCAGCATTTT,CASSSGPYFNQPQHF
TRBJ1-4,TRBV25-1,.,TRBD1,TGTGCCAGCAGCCCGGGACAGGGTTACGAAAAACTGTTTTTT,CASSPGQGYEKLFF
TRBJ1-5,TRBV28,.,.,TGTGCCAGCCTGACGGGAGAGGAGAATCAGCCCCAGCATTTT,CASLTGEENQPQHF
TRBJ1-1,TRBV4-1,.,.,TGCGCCAGCAGCCAGACAGCGCGGGAAGGCACTGAAGCTTTCTTT,CASSQTAREGTEAFF
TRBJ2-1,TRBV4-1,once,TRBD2,TGCGCCAGCAGCCTCAGGACTAGCGGGGGGGCGAATGAGCAGTTCTTC,CASSLRTSGGANEQFF
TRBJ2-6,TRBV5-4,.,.,TGTGCCAGCAGCAGGGAGACAGGTCTCGCTGGGGCCAACGTCCTGACTTTC,CASSRETGLAGANVLTF
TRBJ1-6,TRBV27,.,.,TGTGCCAGCAGTTTATGGGGGGCATCCTATAATTCACCCCTCCACTTT,CASSLWGASYNSPLHF
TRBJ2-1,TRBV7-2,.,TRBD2,TGTGCCAGCAGCCTTGGTGTATGGCGGGGGGGCTTCTACGAGCAGTTCTTC,CASSLGVWRGGFYEQFF
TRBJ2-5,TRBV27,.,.,TGTGCCAGCAGTTCTCCATCGACGGAACAAGAGACCCAGTACTTC,CASSSPSTEQETQYF
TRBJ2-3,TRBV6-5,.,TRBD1,TGTGCCAGCAGCCAGGGGGCGCGGACAGATACGCAGTATTTT,CASSQGARTDTQYF
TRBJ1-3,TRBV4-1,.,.,TGCGCCAGCAGCCAAGTAGACAGTCATTCTGGAAACACCATATATTTT,CASSQVDSHSGNTIYF
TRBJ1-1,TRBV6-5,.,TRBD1,TGTGCCAGCAGTCTTAACCCTACAGGGGCTGAAGCTTTCTTT,CASSLNPTGAEAFF
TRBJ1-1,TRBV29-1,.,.,TGCAGCGTGCCCGAGGGCGGGAATGAAGCTTTCTTT,CSVPEGGNEAFF
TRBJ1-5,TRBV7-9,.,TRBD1,TGTGCCAGCAGCTCCACAGGGGGCAGGAATCAGCCCCAGCATTTT,CASSSTGGRNQPQHF
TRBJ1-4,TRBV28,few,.,TGTGCCAGCAGTTTATGGGAGGGCCCGGCAACTAATGAAAAACTGTTTTTT,CASSLWEGPATNEKLFF
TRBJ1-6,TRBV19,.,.,TGTGCCAGTAGTATTCGAAGACAGGTGAATTCACCCCTCCACTTT,CASSIRRQVNSPLHF
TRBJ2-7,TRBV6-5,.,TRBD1,TGTGCCAGCAGTTCCTCCGGGACAGTAATCCACGAGCAGTACTTC,CASSSSGTVIHEQYF
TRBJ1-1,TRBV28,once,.,TGTGCCAGCACCCTGTGGACCGTAGGTGGCACTGAAGCTTTCTTT,CASTLWTVGGTEAFF
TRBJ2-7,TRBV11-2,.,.,TGTGCCAGCAGCTTTGGTGGGTTCAATTACGAGCAGTACTTC,CASSFGGFNYEQYF
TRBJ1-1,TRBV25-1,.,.,TGTGCCAGCAACGAGGAAGCGGACACTGAAGCTTTCTTT,CASNEEADTEAFF
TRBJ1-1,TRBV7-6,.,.,TGTGCCAGCAGCCCTGGACTAAAGAACACTGAAGCTTTCTTT,CASSPGLKNTEAFF
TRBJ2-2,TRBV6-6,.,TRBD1,TGTGCCAGCTCCCGACAGGGGGACAACACCGGGGAGCTGTTTTTT,CASSRQGDNTGELFF
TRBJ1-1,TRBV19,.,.,TGTGCCAGTAGTATCGATGGGACCACTGAAGCTTTCTTT,CASSIDGTTEAFF
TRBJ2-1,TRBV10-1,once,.,TGCGCCAGCAGTGAGTCGACCTACAATGAGCAGTTCTTC,CASSESTYNEQFF
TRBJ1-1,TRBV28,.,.,TGTGCCAGCAGTTTGGAAGTGAACACTGAAGCTTTCTTT,CASSLEVNTEAFF
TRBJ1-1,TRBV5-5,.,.,TGTGCCAGCAGCTTCGGATCGAACACTGAAGCTTTCTTT,CASSFGSNTEAFF
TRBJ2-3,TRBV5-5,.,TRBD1,TGTGCCAGCAGCTACCGGGACAGGGAAACAGATACGCAGTATTTT,CASSYRDRETDTQYF
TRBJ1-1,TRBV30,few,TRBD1,TGTGCCTGGAGTTCCGACAGGGGAGGGGGTACTGAAGCTTTCTTT,CAWSSDRGGGTEAFF
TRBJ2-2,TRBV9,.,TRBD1,TGTGCCAGCACCGGGACAGGGTGGACCGGGGAGCTGTTTTTT,CASTGTGWTGELFF
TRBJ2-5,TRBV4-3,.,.,TGCGCCAGCAGCCAAGGGATAGGTCCGCAAGAGACCCAGTACTTC,CASSQGIGPQETQYF
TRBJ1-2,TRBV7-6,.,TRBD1,TGTGCCAGCAGCGCGACAGGGAACTATGGCTACACCTTC,CASSATGNYGYTF
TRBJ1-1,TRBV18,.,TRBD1,TGTGCCAGCTCACCACCGGGGACAGCTACTCGCATGAACACTGAAGCTTTCTTT,CASSPPGTATRMNTEAFF
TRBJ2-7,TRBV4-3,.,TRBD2,TGCGCCAGCAGCCAAGATCCCGCGGGGGGATCCTACGAGCAGTACTTC,CASSQDPAGGSYEQYF
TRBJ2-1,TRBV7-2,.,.,TGTGCCAGCAGGGGAGCCGGGGGCCTTCTTCAAAATGAGCAGTTCTTC,CASRGAGGLLQNEQFF
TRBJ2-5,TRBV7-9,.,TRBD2,TGTGCCAGCAGCTCATTAGCGGGGGGGCAAGAGACCCAGTACTTC,CASSSLAGGQETQYF
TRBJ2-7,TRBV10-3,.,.,TGTGCCATCAGGACAGAAAGCTCCTACGAGCAGTACTTC,CAIRTESSYEQYF
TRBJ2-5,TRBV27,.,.,TGTGCCAGCAGTTTACGGGGGTACCAAGAGACCCAGTACTTC,CASSLRGYQETQYF
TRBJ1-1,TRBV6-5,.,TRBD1,TGTGCCAGCAGTACGGACAGGTACACTGAAGCTTTCTTT,CASSTDRYTEAFF
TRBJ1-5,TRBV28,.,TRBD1,TGTGCCAGCAGTGAAACCGGGACAGGGTATCAGCCCCAGCATTTT,CASSETGTGYQPQHF
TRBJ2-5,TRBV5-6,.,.,TGTGCCAGCAGCTCCCCACAGCCTCAAGAGACCCAGTACTTC,CASSSPQPQETQYF
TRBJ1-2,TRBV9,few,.,TGTGCCAGCAGCGTCGGCGGGTTCGGCTACACCTTC,CASSVGGFGYTF
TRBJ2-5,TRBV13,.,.,TGTGCCAGCAGCTGGGGAGAGACCCAGTACTTC,CASSWGETQYF
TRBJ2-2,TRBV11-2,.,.,TGTGCCAGCAGCCTAATTCCGGACCCCGGGGAGGACACCGGGGAGCTGTTTTTT,CASSLIPDPGEDTGELFF
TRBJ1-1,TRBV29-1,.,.,TGCAGCGTTGCAGACACAAATGAAGCTTTCTTT,CSVADTNEAFF
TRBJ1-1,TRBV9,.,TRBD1,TGTGCCAGCAGCCCATGGACAGGCACTGAAGCTTTCTTT,CASSPWTGTEAFF
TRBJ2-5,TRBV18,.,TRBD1,TGTGCCAGCTCAGGACCGGGACAGGGATTAGAGACCCAGTACTTC,CASSGPGQGLETQYF
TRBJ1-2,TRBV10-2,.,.,TGCGCCAGCAGTGAGTCCCGCTCCGCGGCTAACTATGGCTACACCTTC,CASSESRSAANYGYTF
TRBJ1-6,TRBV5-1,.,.,TGCGCCAGCAGCTTGGCGGTGGTCGGACGTAATTCACCCCTCCACTTT,CASSLAVVGRNSPLHF
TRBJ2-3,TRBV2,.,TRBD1,TGTGCCAGCAGAACCGGGACAGATTGGACCACAGATACGCAGTATTTT,CASRTGTDWTTDTQYF